The subject of this entry is one T cell receptor (beta chain). The sample contains more than one DNA sequence encoding this CDR3. The data were obtained in a study of control samples from healthy donors and cancer patients. The data were produced by immunoSEQ multiplex PCR, yet TCRdb's version contains in-frame clones alone and is incomplete. This table has some 9,500 clones, roughly 90% appearing once. Germline CDR1 reads MDHEN; CDR2 reads SYDVKM. The V segment lost 6 bases and the J segment 2 bases; nucleotides outside the gene matches: 7. This CDR3 has 15 residues. The origin of this receptor is a man between 60 and 70 years old with colorectal cancer. The sequencing input was PBMCs. V usage is TRBV28 and J usage is TRBJ1-3, with 7 nucleotides matching TRBD1. Here the CDR3 reads CASRSDRVPGNTIYF. The DNA for the CDR3 is TGTGCCAGCAGATCCGACAGGGTGCCTGGAAACACCATATATTTT.